One and the same sample provided the 32 T cell receptor beta chains below, sequenced in a study of cytomegalovirus exposure and HLA in healthy donors. 13 Jbeta primers and 60 Vbeta primers were used for the PCR. Sequencing was performed with immunoSEQ multiplex PCR; in TCRdb, only in-frame clones are kept and a portion is missing. The profile shows more than 200,000 clones, around 80% of them singletons. Sequenced: PBMCs. These receptor sequences come from a girl aged 2-15 years in good health and CMV-seronegative.

J is TRBJ2-7 and V is TRBV6-5, with 7 bases matching TRBD2. The germline CDR1 and CDR2 sequences are MNHEY and SVGAGI. V was clipped by 0 bases and J by 6 bases; unmatched bases: 8. This CDR3 is 15 amino acids long. The chain's CDR3 is CASSYSWEGLAEQYF. In nucleotides, the CDR3 is TGTGCCAGCAGTTACTCGTGGGAGGGCCTTGCCGAGCAGTACTTC.

V and J are TRBV5-6 and TRBJ1-1; 10 nucleotides agree with TRBD1. Trimming removed 4 bases from V and 3 bases from J; junction bases left unmatched: 9. Germline V gene sequence: CDR1 SGHDT, CDR2 YYEEEE. The CDR3 loop spans 16 amino acids. This chain's CDR3 is CASSLRQGAFHTEAFF. The CDR3 DNA reads as TGTGCCAGCAGCCTCCGACAGGGGGCGTTTCACACTGAAGCTTTCTTT.

This clone was seen just once. This chain joins TRBV9 and TRBJ1-2; TRBD1 is a possible D gene (6 bases). The ends were cut back, 5 bases at V and 8 bases at J, with 16 bases in the middle. CDR3 length: 13 residues. CDR1 is SGDLS, CDR2 YYNGEE, per germline. The CDR3 loop reads CASSSTGQRGYTF. The CDR3 DNA is TGTGCCAGCAGTTCAACCGGACAGCGAGGCTACACCTTC.

This clone was picked up a small number of times. The genes are TRBV29-1 and TRBJ1-4; the match to TRBD1 covers 9 bases. The CDR3 has 14 residues. V was pared by 1 base and J by 8 bases, with 5 bases of the junction left unmatched. Germline V gene lookup returns CDR1 SQVTM and CDR2 ANQGSEA. The CDR3 coding sequence is TGCAGCGTTGAAGTTGGGACAGGGTACGAAAAACTGTTTTTT. It yields the protein CSVEVGTGYEKLFF.

The rearrangement uses TRBV21-1 and TRBJ1-3. TRBV21-1 is termed a pseudogene. The CDR3 runs 13 residues. The CDR3 DNA reads TGTGCCAGCAGCAAAGGAGGGAAGAGGACCATATATTTT. Protein sequence: CASSKGGKRTIYF.

The V call is TRBV19, the J call TRBJ1-1; D ambiguous. The CDR3 runs to 13 residues. Trimming took off 7 bases at V and 4 bases at J, with 13 bases between the two ends. Per germline, CDR1 LNHDA and CDR2 SQIVND (reference sequence). The CDR3 sequence: CASKVQGVTEAFF. The CDR3 DNA reads TGTGCCAGTAAGGTCCAAGGAGTCACTGAAGCTTTCTTT.

This clone was counted once. The CDR3 region is CASSSRDREETQYF. DNA of the CDR3: TGTGCCAGCAGCTCCCGGGACAGGGAAGAGACCCAGTACTTC. This chain joins TRBV7-9 and TRBJ2-5, with 9 positions matching TRBD1. The CDR3 spans 14 residues. V lost 4 bases, J lost 3 bases, and 3 bases stayed unmatched. Looked up from germline, CDR1 is SEHNR and CDR2 is FQNEAQ (reference sequence).

The chain has TRBV6-4 and TRBJ2-2; tentative D call: TRBD2 (6 bases). This CDR3 comprises 14 residues. Trimming left V 5 bases short and J 4 bases short, with 11 bases between. The germline CDR1 and CDR2 sequences are MRHNA and SNTAGT. The CDR3 is CASSPGLFTGELFF. As DNA, the CDR3 is TGTGCCAGCAGTCCTGGACTATTCACCGGGGAGCTGTTTTTT.

J is TRBJ2-7 and V is TRBV27; D might be TRBD2 (5 bases). Per the germline V gene, CDR1 is MNHEY and CDR2 is SMNVEV (reference sequence). The CDR3 is 15 amino acids. V dropped 5 bases and J dropped 2 bases, with 16 bases sitting between them. The DNA of the CDR3 is TGTGCCAGCAGTGCAGAATCACGCGGGCCCTACGAGCAGTACTTC. Protein: CASSAESRGPYEQYF.

V and J are TRBV27 and TRBJ2-7; perhaps TRBD1 as D (6 bases). Germline values: CDR1 MNHEY, CDR2 SMNVEV (reference sequence). V was shortened by 3 bases and J by 3 bases, with 12 bases between the two germline ends. The CDR3 sequence is 14 residues long. The CDR3: CASSFQGSDYEQYF. In DNA form, the CDR3 reads TGTGCCAGCAGTTTTCAGGGGAGCGACTACGAGCAGTACTTC.

The rearrangement uses TRBV7-3 and TRBJ2-3, with 8 bases matching TRBD2. V gave up 5 bases and J gave up 4 bases; unmatched junction bases: 2. The CDR3 is made up of 13 amino acids. CDR1 and CDR2 from the germline V gene are SGHTA and FQGTGA. The DNA of the CDR3 is TGTGCCAGCAGCCCGCGGGGGGCAGATACGCAGTATTTT. The encoded protein is CASSPRGADTQYF.

The V gene is TRBV19, the J gene TRBJ1-1, with a possible D match to TRBD1 (6 bases). The CDR3 runs 16 residues. Deletions cut 4 bases from V and 4 bases from J, with 19 bases between. CDR1 is LNHDA, CDR2 SQIVND, per germline (reference sequence). The CDR3 here is CASSRPTGRGFTEAFF. CDR3 sequence (DNA): TGTGCCAGTAGTAGGCCGACCGGCAGGGGATTCACTGAAGCTTTCTTT.

This clone was seen only a few times. One junction end disagrees with the germline gene, perhaps due to a read error. This chain connects TRBV7-9 to TRBJ1-3, with D tentatively TRBD1 (5 bases). The CDR3 runs to 17 residues. Germline V gene lookup returns CDR1 SEHNR and CDR2 FQNEAQ (reference sequence). For the CDR3, the DNA is TGTTCCAGCAGCTCCCGGCGGGACTCCTTGGGGGGAAACACCATATATTTT. It specifies CSSSSRRDSLGGNTIYF.

The chain carries TRBV29-1 and TRBJ2-1; TRBD1 matches 8 bases. V trimming: 8 bases; J trimming: 7 bases; junction bases outside the gene matches: 10. Germline-derived CDR1 and CDR2 are SQVTM and ANQGSEA. The CDR3 consists of 13 residues. In nucleotides, the CDR3 is TGCAGCTCACGGACAGGGTTGACAAATGAGCAGTTCTTC. Translation gives CSSRTGLTNEQFF.

The genes are TRBV7-9 and TRBJ2-7, with TRBD1 matching over 9 bases. CDR1 and CDR2 (germline): SEHNR, FQNEAQ (reference sequence). The CDR3 totals 16 residues. Trimming removed 5 bases from V and 2 bases from J; junction bases left unmatched: 10. CDR3 residues: CASSHPRQGGTYEQYF. The CDR3 nucleotides are TGTGCCAGCAGCCACCCCAGACAGGGGGGCACCTACGAGCAGTACTTC.

This clone was detected once. The chain is built from TRBV6-1 and TRBJ1-1, with D unclear. This CDR3 contains 17 residues. Germline V lookup: CDR1 MNHNS, CDR2 SASEGT. V shed 4 bases and J shed 2 bases, with 20 bases lying between them. In nucleotides, the CDR3 is TGTGCCAGCAGTGGGGGAATCGGGGTATACTTCAACACTGAAGCTTTCTTT. Protein: CASSGGIGVYFNTEAFF.

CDR3 residues: CASSPRTANTGELFF. The CDR3 bases are TGTGCCAGCAGCCCCAGGACAGCTAACACCGGGGAGCTGTTTTTT. The rearrangement uses TRBV9 and TRBJ2-2, with D perhaps TRBD1 (6 bases). CDR1 is SGDLS and CDR2 is YYNGEE in the germline V gene. The V end was cut by 4 bases, the J end by 2 bases, with 12 bases between. The CDR3 is 15 residues long.

This clone was found a few times. The chain is built from TRBV19 and TRBJ1-4; 7 nucleotides match TRBD1. CDR3 length equals 15 residues. V lost 4 bases, J lost 8 bases, and 10 bases stayed unmatched. Germline CDR1 is LNHDA and CDR2 is SQIVND (reference sequence). As DNA, the CDR3 is TGTGCCAGTAGTACCGGACAGGCGGGGGGCGAAAAACTGTTTTTT. This encodes CASSTGQAGGEKLFF.

As concerns this clone: One end of the junction does not line up with germline, which may come from a read error. The V gene is TRBV30, the J gene TRBJ2-1; tentative D call: TRBD2 (6 bases). From germline, CDR1 is GTSNPN and CDR2 SVGIG (reference sequence). The CDR3 runs 19 residues. The CDR3 sequence is CVWSVSGGSGPNHKDEQFF. The CDR3 nucleotides read TGTGTCTGGAGTGTCTCTGGCGGTAGCGGACCAAACCATAAGGATGAGCAGTTCTTC.

This chain links TRBV29-1 with TRBJ1-2; no clear D gene. Germline V gene sequence: CDR1 SQVTM, CDR2 ANQGSEA. The length of the CDR3 is 12 residues. The germline V and J ends were trimmed by 4 bases and 7 bases, with 13 bases remaining between them. The CDR3: CSVARGVSGYTF. In DNA form, the CDR3 reads TGCAGCGTTGCCCGCGGTGTTAGTGGCTACACCTTC.

The rearrangement joins TRBV28 to TRBJ2-3; possible D gene TRBD1, 5 bases. The V end was cut by 3 bases, the J end by 1 base, with 5 bases between. Germline CDR1 MDHEN, CDR2 SYDVKM. The CDR3 is 13 amino acids. In DNA form, the CDR3 reads TGTGCCAGCAGTTTCAGGGGCACAGATACGCAGTATTTT. Amino acid sequence: CASSFRGTDTQYF.

This chain uses TRBV9 with TRBJ1-1, with D perhaps matching TRBD1 (5 bases). The V gene lost 3 bases and the J gene lost 1 base, with 10 bases spanning the gap. This CDR3 is built from 14 residues. CDR1 and CDR2 from the germline V gene are SGDLS and YYNGEE. The DNA for the CDR3 is TGTGCCAGCAGCGCATACAGGAGGAACACTGAAGCTTTCTTT. Protein sequence: CASSAYRRNTEAFF. Drawing the rest from reference TRBV9 and TRBJ1-1, the complete variable domain is DSGVTQTPKHLITATGQRVTLRCSPRSGDLSVYWYQQSLDQGLQFLIQYYNGEERAKGNILERFSAQQFPDLHSELNLSSLELGDSALYFCASSAYRRNTEAFFGQGTRLTVV.

V and J are TRBV2 and TRBJ2-7; possibly TRBD2 for D (6 bases). Trimming removed 0 bases from V and 1 base from J, with 10 bases in between. The CDR3 has 15 amino acids. CDR1 and CDR2 from the germline V gene are SNHLY and FYNNEI. CDR3: CASSEAAGTSYEQYF. The CDR3 DNA is TGTGCCAGCAGTGAAGCGGCGGGGACTTCCTACGAGCAGTACTTC.

The chain combines TRBV5-1 with TRBJ1-3, with 9 bases identical to TRBD1. Germline CDR1 reads SGHRS; CDR2 reads YFSETQ. This CDR3 region has 16 residues. The V gene end was trimmed by 0 bases and the J gene end by 4 bases; junction bases not matched to a gene: 5. The CDR3 DNA is TGCGCCAGCAGCTTGGACTACAGGGGGCAAGGAAACACCATATATTTT. As protein: CASSLDYRGQGNTIYF.

The V gene is TRBV5-6, the J gene TRBJ2-2; 9 bases map to TRBD1. The trim removed 4 bases at V and 1 base at J, leaving 5 bases unmatched. Germline-derived CDR1 and CDR2 are SGHDT and YYEEEE. The CDR3 is 16 residues long. The CDR3 DNA reads as TGTGCCAGCAGCCGCGCGGGACAGGGGAACACCGGGGAGCTGTTTTTT. Translating gives CASSRAGQGNTGELFF.

The CDR3 is CASSSGQGAYGYTF. The CDR3 nucleotides are TGTGCCAGCAGTTCGGGACAGGGGGCCTATGGCTACACCTTC. The chain combines TRBV27 with TRBJ1-2; the match to TRBD1 covers 12 bases. Per the germline V gene, CDR1 is MNHEY and CDR2 is SMNVEV (reference sequence). The CDR3 sequence is 14 residues long. V trimming: 4 bases; J trimming: 4 bases; junction bases outside the gene matches: 1.

The chain's CDR3 is CASSPQDRNKVSSYNEQFF. In nucleotides, the CDR3 is TGTGCCAGCAGCCCCCAGGACAGGAACAAAGTGAGCTCCTACAATGAGCAGTTCTTC. J is TRBJ2-1 and V is TRBV13; 7 nucleotides align to TRBD1. The CDR3 is made up of 19 amino acids. CDR1 PRHDT and CDR2 FYEKMQ come from the germline V gene (reference sequence). Trimming at V came to 5 bases and at J to 0 bases, leaving 16 bases not matched to a gene.

This rearrangement joins TRBV6-5 to TRBJ2-1; TRBD2 agrees at 8 bases. Germline assignment: CDR1 MNHEY and CDR2 SVGAGI. The CDR3 covers 14 residues. J gave up 8 bases and V 6 bases, and 9 bases lay outside the gene matches. The CDR3 here is CASRRFSGIDEQFF. The CDR3 coding sequence is TGTGCCAGCAGGCGGTTTAGCGGGATCGATGAGCAGTTCTTC.

The chain employs TRBV18 and TRBJ2-3; tentatively, D is TRBD2 (5 bases). V shed 1 base and J shed 2 bases, with 10 bases lying between them. Germline V lookup: CDR1 KGHSH, CDR2 LQKENI. The length of the CDR3 is 15 residues. The CDR3 bases are TGTGCCAGCTCACCACGGGAGAGAGCCACAGATACGCAGTATTTT. It encodes CASSPRERATDTQYF.

The chain recombines TRBV27 with TRBJ2-7, with TRBD2 matching over 7 bases. The CDR3 loop spans 14 amino acids. CDR1 and CDR2 (germline): MNHEY, SMNVEV (reference sequence). V was clipped by 4 bases and J by 1 base; unmatched bases: 4. For the CDR3, the DNA is TGTGCCAGCAGTTCGGGGACTAAGTCCTACGAGCAGTACTTC. This gives the protein CASSSGTKSYEQYF.

The chain combines TRBV7-9 with TRBJ1-3; D is uncertain. CDR1 SEHNR and CDR2 FQNEAQ come from the germline V gene (reference sequence). V was clipped by 3 bases and J by 0 bases, with 12 bases between them. This CDR3 contains 16 residues. CDR3 in DNA: TGTGCCAGCAGCTTCTCCGGAGTAGTCTCTGGAAACACCATATATTTT. Encoded protein: CASSFSGVVSGNTIYF.

CDR3 coding DNA: TGTGCCAGCAGCTACAGGGTGGCGGTGAACACTGAAGCTTTCTTT. Protein: CASSYRVAVNTEAFF. The chain combines TRBV7-9 with TRBJ1-1; the D gene is possibly TRBD1 (6 bases). This CDR3 has 15 amino acids. V shed 4 bases and J shed 0 bases, with 12 bases lying between them. Germline CDR1 is SEHNR and CDR2 is FQNEAQ (reference sequence).